This T cell receptor beta chain was sequenced for a study of blood T cell repertoires in COVID-19. Study-wide context: The cDNA or gDNA used as material had been derived from T cells, B-cell-depleted T cells, or PBMCs.

Generated by immunoSEQ multiplex PCR, the TCRdb table keeps only in-frame clones and is missing some. This repertoire shows more than 50,000 clones, 76% found once; its top ten account for around 50%. V lost 4 bases to trimming and J lost 4 bases; unmatched junction nucleotides: 8. The germline CDR1 and CDR2 sequences are KGHSH and LQKENI. This CDR3 has 18 amino acids. The source of this sequence is a woman over 75 with acute or convalescent COVID-19. The sequenced material came from peripheral blood. J is TRBJ2-6 and V is TRBV18; 12 positions match TRBD1. The CDR3 DNA reads TGTGCCAGCTCACAACCGGGACAGGGGGCGTCCGGGGCCAACGTCCTGACTTTC. It specifies CASSQPGQGASGANVLTF.